Listed here are 27 T cell receptor beta chains from one sample, sequenced in a study of CD8 T cells in ankylosing spondylitis. The study, taken as a whole, reports: A TCR beta motif made of eight highly homologous variants seemed typical of ankylosing spondylitis blood.

Using its own MiXCR run on the 5' RACE reads, TCRdb lists one record per CDR3 protein. Of under 450,000 distinct CDR3 sequences listed, roughly 15% were seen once; the top ten hold approximately 1%. Their target antigens are unknown. Input material: blood, either unsorted or a sorted T cell fraction (not recorded which). These TCRs come from a male donor with ankylosing spondylitis.

The chain has TRBV5-1 and TRBJ1-6; D is uncertain. Between the trimmed V and J ends, which lost 3 bases and 1 base, there was a span of 14 bases. Looked up from germline, CDR1 is SGHRS and CDR2 is YFSETQ. This CDR3 comprises 17 residues. CDR3 region: CASSSEPGGSYNSPLHF. The CDR3 region has the DNA TGCGCCAGCAGCTCGGAGCCCGGTGGATCCTATAATTCACCCCTCCACTTT.

The DNA of the CDR3 is TGTGCCAGCAGCCAATCTGAGGGGGAGCAGTTCTTC. This sequence encodes CASSQSEGEQFF. The chain recombines TRBV3-1 with TRBJ2-1; D tentatively reads TRBD1 or TRBD2 (5 bases each). CDR3 length: 12 residues. Germline V lookup: CDR1 LGHDT, CDR2 YNNKEL (reference sequence). V was cut by 2 bases and J by 10 bases, with 9 bases left in between.

The chain carries TRBV11-2 and TRBJ2-3; 10 bases align to TRBD2. The CDR3 loop spans 18 amino acids. Looked up from germline, CDR1 is SGHAT and CDR2 is FQNNGV. V trimming: 5 bases; J trimming: 2 bases; junction bases outside the gene matches: 13. The CDR3 loop is CASSPRGLAGAHTDTQYF. CDR3 DNA: TGTGCCAGCAGCCCCCGGGGTCTAGCGGGGGCACACACAGATACGCAGTATTTT.

This sequence joins TRBV9 and TRBJ2-3; D is possibly TRBD1 or TRBD2 (5 bases each). This CDR3 is built from 17 residues. Germline loops: CDR1 SGDLS, CDR2 YYNGEE. Trimming removed 0 bases at V and 6 bases at J, with 20 bases between. The CDR3, as DNA: TGTGCCAGCAGCGTAGTCGGGCCTCCGGGGCTATTGGATACGCAGTATTTT. It codes for CASSVVGPPGLLDTQYF.

V and J are TRBV27 and TRBJ2-7; TRBD2 matches 7 bases. There are 15 residues in the CDR3. V dropped 5 bases and J dropped 6; count of bases not matched to a gene: 13. The germline V gene has CDR1 MNHEY and CDR2 SMNVEV (reference sequence). Here the CDR3 reads CASSLLAGVRGEQYF. The DNA for the CDR3 is TGTGCCAGCAGTCTCCTGGCGGGAGTAAGGGGCGAGCAGTACTTC.

The table lists this clonotype with a few counts. V is TRBV28 and J is TRBJ1-5; D is perhaps TRBD1 (6 bases). The V end was cut by 5 bases, the J end by 1 base, with 12 bases between. The CDR3 totals 15 residues. From germline, CDR1 is MDHEN and CDR2 SYDVKM. The CDR3 protein is CASSETGTSNQPQHF. CDR3 nucleotides: TGTGCCAGCAGTGAAACAGGGACGAGCAATCAGCCCCAGCATTTT.

This sequence joins TRBV6-1 and TRBJ1-5; no clear D. Per the germline V gene, CDR1 is MNHNS and CDR2 is SASEGT. The CDR3 runs 15 residues. Trimming removed 2 bases at V and 3 bases at J, with 11 bases between. The CDR3 here is CASSERLNPNQPQHF. DNA for the CDR3: TGTGCCAGCAGTGAAAGGCTGAACCCCAATCAGCCCCAGCATTTT.

Many counts were recorded for this clonotype. This chain uses TRBV12-3 or TRBV12-4 with TRBJ2-7, with TRBD1 matching 7 bases. Trimming at V came to 6 bases and at J to 7 bases, leaving 12 bases not matched to a gene. CDR3 size: 14 residues. In nucleotides, the CDR3 is TGTGCCAGCAGCCCGACAGGGCGCCTACGGGAGCAGTACTTC. Encoded protein: CASSPTGRLREQYF.

The J gene is TRBJ2-1, the V gene TRBV9, with D perhaps matching TRBD1 (6 bases). The CDR3 consists of 15 residues. CDR1 SGDLS and CDR2 YYNGEE come from the germline V gene. V shed 0 bases and J shed 3 bases, with 10 bases lying between them. CDR3 region: CASSVAGQHYNEQFF. The CDR3 DNA sequence: TGTGCCAGCAGCGTAGCGGGACAACACTACAATGAGCAGTTCTTC.

This clonotype has only a few counts. This chain joins TRBV4-1 and TRBJ2-2; perhaps TRBD2 as D (7 bases). Trimming took off 5 bases at V and 6 bases at J, with 22 bases between the two ends. CDR3 length: 17 residues. Germline lookup yields CDR1 MGHRA and CDR2 YSYEKL. In DNA, the CDR3 is TGCGCCAGCAGCGACCTAGGGGGGGAGATGAGGTCCGGGGAGCTGTTTTTT. Translated: CASSDLGGEMRSGELFF.

This chain joins TRBV4-2 and TRBJ2-7, with unresolved D. Trimming shortened V by 1 base and J by 2 bases, and 12 bases separated the two germline ends. Germline V gene lookup returns CDR1 LGHNA and CDR2 YNFKEQ. The CDR3 consists of 15 residues. The CDR3: CASSQVGSAPYEQYF. CDR3 nucleotide sequence: TGTGCCAGCAGCCAAGTGGGGTCCGCCCCCTACGAGCAGTACTTC.

The chain employs TRBV20-1 and TRBJ2-1; possibly TRBD1 or TRBD2 for D (5 bases each). Trimming took 3 bases from V and 0 from J, leaving 15 bases between them. The CDR3 has 16 amino acids. The germline V gene has CDR1 DFQATT and CDR2 SNEGSKA (reference sequence). In nucleotides, the CDR3 is TGCAGTGCTAGGCTTTTCGGGGACCCCTCCTACAATGAGCAGTTCTTC. Encoded protein: CSARLFGDPSYNEQFF.

The rearrangement uses TRBV6-1 and TRBJ2-4; D may be TRBD2 (6 bases). Trimming pared 3 bases from V and 0 bases from J, leaving 9 bases between. CDR1 and CDR2 (germline): MNHNS, SASEGT. This CDR3 is 15 amino acids long. CDR3 sequence: CASSDPGLAKNIQYF. CDR3 bases: TGTGCCAGCAGTGACCCGGGACTAGCCAAAAACATTCAGTACTTC.

This clonotype has at least ten counts. This rearrangement joins TRBV10-3 to TRBJ2-1, with TRBD2 matching 10 bases. Per the germline V gene, CDR1 is ENHRY and CDR2 is SYGVKD. Losses at the gene ends were 7 bases for V and 8 bases for J; bases not matched to a gene: 5. The length of the CDR3 is 13 residues. Here the CDR3 reads CAIMASGGDEQFF. For the CDR3, the DNA is TGTGCCATCATGGCTAGCGGGGGAGATGAGCAGTTCTTC.

The table lists this clonotype with a few counts. The rearrangement joins TRBV5-1 to TRBJ1-4; perhaps TRBD1 as D (6 bases). Germline lookup yields CDR1 SGHRS and CDR2 YFSETQ. CDR3 length: 17 residues. V lost 0 bases, J lost 0 bases, and 12 bases lay in between. The CDR3: CASSLGQAASTNEKLFF. In DNA, the CDR3 is TGCGCCAGCAGCTTGGGACAGGCAGCCTCAACTAATGAAAAACTGTTTTTT.

The genes are TRBV6-5 and TRBJ1-5; D not resolved. Trimming took off 6 bases at V and 1 base at J, with 4 bases between the two ends. This CDR3 spans 12 amino acids. Per germline, CDR1 MNHEY and CDR2 SVGAGI. CDR3 in DNA: TGTGCCAGCAGGTCAAGCAATCAGCCCCAGCATTTT. Translated, it gives CASRSSNQPQHF.

The CDR3 protein is CSAPPGGRTETQYF. Written as DNA, the CDR3 is TGCAGTGCTCCGCCCGGCGGGAGGACAGAGACCCAGTACTTC. V is TRBV20-1 and J is TRBJ2-5, with 8 bases fitting TRBD2. The CDR3 extends over 14 amino acids. Germline assignment: CDR1 DFQATT and CDR2 SNEGSKA (reference sequence). Trimming took 5 bases from V and 4 from J; bases not matched to a gene: 9.

This clonotype showed up just a few times. The J gene is TRBJ2-1, the V gene TRBV6-5; weak D call: TRBD1 (5 bases). CDR1 and CDR2 (germline): MNHEY, SVGAGI. V was clipped by 0 bases and J by 6 bases, with 12 bases between them. This CDR3 contains 15 residues. CDR3 nucleotide sequence: TGTGCCAGCAGTTACTCTGTTCAGGGCCTCAATGAGCAGTTCTTC. Its protein product is CASSYSVQGLNEQFF.

This clonotype was observed a handful of times. This sequence joins TRBV24-1 and TRBJ2-1; 8 bases fit TRBD1. This CDR3 has 16 residues. Unmatched junction bases numbered 10, after V lost 4 bases and J lost 6 bases. CDR1 is KGHDR and CDR2 is SFDVKD in the germline V gene. The CDR3 coding sequence is TGTGCCACCAGTGACCATGGACAGGGCGAATTCAATGAGCAGTTCTTC. It encodes CATSDHGQGEFNEQFF.

This clonotype was found a few times. CDR3 in amino acids: CASSPPGQKQHHGYTF. The DNA of the CDR3 is TGCGCCAGCAGCCCCCCGGGACAGAAGCAACATCATGGCTACACCTTC. J is TRBJ1-2 and V is TRBV4-1; 7 bases line up with TRBD1. The V gene end was trimmed by 4 bases and the J gene end by 6 bases; junction bases not matched to a gene: 14. The CDR3 runs to 16 residues. Germline assignment: CDR1 MGHRA and CDR2 YSYEKL.

V is TRBV12-3 or TRBV12-4 and J is TRBJ2-7; the match to TRBD1 covers 9 bases. The V gene end was trimmed by 1 base and the J gene end by 6 bases; junction bases not matched to a gene: 7. There are 15 residues in the CDR3. The CDR3 is CASSLGGQGRLEQYF. CDR3 nucleotides: TGTGCCAGCAGTTTAGGGGGACAGGGACGCCTCGAGCAGTACTTC.

The table lists this clonotype with a few counts. The V call is TRBV7-8, the J call TRBJ2-3; D unclear. CDR3 length: 14 residues. V lost 3 bases to trimming and J lost 2 bases, with 9 bases between them. Germline assignment: CDR1 SGHVS and CDR2 FQNEAQ. The CDR3 protein is CASSFSWLTDTQYF. In DNA form, the CDR3 reads TGTGCCAGCAGCTTCTCCTGGCTCACAGATACGCAGTATTTT.

The chain uses TRBV7-9 and TRBJ1-4, with D maybe TRBD1 (6 bases). The CDR3 length is 15 residues. V dropped 1 base and J dropped 7 bases, with 13 bases sitting between them. Germline CDR1 reads SEHNR; CDR2 reads FQNEAQ (reference sequence). This chain's CDR3 is CASSLEGTSGEKLFF. CDR3 DNA: TGTGCCAGCAGCTTAGAAGGGACATCCGGTGAAAAACTGTTTTTT. The variable domain in full, completed from reference TRBV7-9 and TRBJ1-4, reads DTGVSQNPRHKITKRGQNVTFRCDPISEHNRLYWYRQTLGQGPEFLTYFQNEAQLEKSRLLSDRFSAERPKGSFSTLEIQRTEQGDSAMYLCASSLEGTSGEKLFFGSGTQLSVL.

This clonotype was detected only a few times. The chain recombines TRBV25-1 with TRBJ2-5; 11 bases match TRBD1. The germline V gene encodes CDR1 MGHDK and CDR2 SYGVNS. CDR3 length equals 15 residues. V lost 6 bases, J lost 4 bases, and 7 bases stayed unmatched. The CDR3 here is CASSRGQGEGETQYF. CDR3 coding DNA: TGTGCCAGCAGCCGGGGACAGGGGGAAGGAGAGACCCAGTACTTC.

This clonotype was counted only a few times. This chain links TRBV2 with TRBJ1-5; TRBD1 matches at 8 bases. This CDR3 spans 16 amino acids. After removal of 5 bases from V and 6 bases from J, the junction contained 12 bases not matched to a gene. CDR1 and CDR2 from the germline V gene are SNHLY and FYNNEI. CDR3 amino acids: CASSSADRVYGQPQHF. The CDR3 DNA follows: TGTGCCAGCAGTTCCGCGGACAGGGTGTATGGTCAGCCCCAGCATTTT.

A few counts support this clonotype. The chain has TRBV6-1 and TRBJ1-2; no clear D gene. V was pared by 5 bases and J by 4 bases, with 11 bases between. Germline V gene lookup returns CDR1 MNHNS and CDR2 SASEGT. The CDR3 runs 13 residues. The CDR3 bases are TGTGCCAGCAGTCCAGGTGCTCTCTATGGCTACACCTTC. Its translation is CASSPGALYGYTF.

The CDR3 reads CSATGTSGRDSYEQYF. The CDR3 DNA sequence: TGCAGTGCTACCGGGACTAGCGGGAGGGATTCCTACGAGCAGTACTTC. The genes are TRBV20-1 and TRBJ2-7, with 16 positions matching TRBD2. The J segment lost 1 base and the V segment lost 4 bases, leaving 4 bases of the junction unmatched. The CDR3 covers 16 residues. Germline loops: CDR1 DFQATT, CDR2 SNEGSKA (reference sequence).